What follows is one T cell receptor beta chain and its context. Trimming cost V 0 bases and J 2 bases, with 16 bases left between them. Germline V lookup: CDR1 LGHNA, CDR2 YSLEER. This CDR3 has 17 residues. The table came from immunoSEQ multiplex PCR; TCRdb's copy has only in-frame clones and leaves some out. This sample carries under 700,000 clones, around 78% of them seen once, and the ten largest clones take about 0.012%. The sample comes from a study of shared T cell receptors in the human thymus. This sample also appeared in a second study, on human thymus T cells. From that paper: Immunologically healthy infants in Finland undergoing congenital heart defect surgery were the donors. Obtained as resections during corrective heart surgery, the thymus tissue was then studied. Thymic and blood repertoires seemed to favor certain V and J genes. Unrelated individuals had highly overlapping thymic repertoires, as reported in related research.

The V call is TRBV4-3, the J call TRBJ2-5; TRBD2 might be the D (6 bases). The sequence came from a boy in the first two years of life with a congenital heart defect. The source material was thymocytes. The CDR3 spells CASSQDTGFSGQETQYF. The DNA for the CDR3 is TGCGCCAGCAGCCAAGATACGGGTTTCAGCGGGCAAGAGACCCAGTACTTC.